This passage covers 3 T cell receptor beta chains from one sample sequenced in a study of response to subunit inactivated influenza vaccine. MiXCR, applied by TCRdb to the RT-PCR reads, yields one record per CDR3 protein. The sample contains around 750,000 distinct CDR3 sequences, around 20% of which appear only once. Material: PBMCs from blood, obtained less than 6 days after vaccination. These receptors all come from a man aged 50-60 years who received an inactivated influenza vaccine.

This chain links TRBV4-2 with TRBJ2-7; 7 nucleotides match TRBD2. The germline gives CDR1 LGHNA, CDR2 YNFKEQ. The CDR3 is made up of 16 amino acids. V was clipped by 2 bases and J by 0 bases; unmatched bases: 7. CDR3 residues: CASSQSAWTSSYEQYF. The CDR3 nucleotides are TGTGCCAGCAGCCAATCCGCGTGGACTAGCTCCTACGAGCAGTACTTC.

This clonotype was recorded many times. The J gene is TRBJ1-6, the V gene TRBV4-3; no reliable D call. The germline V and J ends were trimmed by 0 bases and 2 bases, with 8 bases remaining between them. The germline V gene has CDR1 LGHNA and CDR2 YSLEER. The CDR3 loop spans 16 amino acids. CDR3 DNA sequence: TGCGCCAGCAGCCAAGAATGGGAACCCTATAATTCACCCCTCCACTTT. It is translated as CASSQEWEPYNSPLHF.

Regarding this clonotype: A much larger clone is a single base away; this may be a read error. This chain links TRBV5-1 with TRBJ1-6; D remains unclear. The CDR3 runs 12 residues. V lost 7 bases to trimming and J lost 9 bases, with 11 bases between them. The V gene's germline CDR1 is SGHRS and CDR2 YFSETQ. CDR3 protein: CASGSPGSPLHF. CDR3 DNA sequence: TGCGCCAGCGGCTCCCCCGGTTCACCCCTCCACTTT.